This T cell receptor beta chain was obtained from a study of blood T cells in healthy people across ages (dated by TCRdb to 2014 to 2015). Regarding the complete study: In model experiments, roughly one uniquely barcoded TCR beta cDNA molecule per two T cells was captured by template switching. To track age-related changes in TCR beta repertoire diversity, the study relied on deep sequencing normalized with unique cDNA molecular identifiers. The donors were divided into four age groups: young (average around 15 years), middle-aged (approximately 41), aged (roughly 66) and long-lived (82). To avoid experimental bias, donors of different ages were distributed randomly across sequencing lanes. For two donors (one aged 18 to 30 and one aged 80 or older), the study analyzed two additional independent replicas of 1 million unique cDNA reads from the same blood draw. On the study overall, not on this receptor specifically: The percentage of naive T cells measured by flow cytometry correlated strongly with observed TCR beta diversity. Compared with the aged group, more naive CD4+ T cells, fewer expanded clones and increased TCR diversity were shown by the long-lived group, suggesting age selection. Estimates of total diversity from one million sequenced T cells were regarded as lower bounds and underestimates. Conclusive comparison of naive and antigen-experienced compartments was prevented by the profiling of bulk unsorted PBMCs. Donor CMV infection status was unknown, potentially confounding age-related changes in expanded clonotypes. Observed TCR beta diversity per million T cells fell roughly linearly with age, and a significant reduction was already apparent by age approximately 40.

Points on this clonotype: What this receptor recognizes is not known. Base qualities are not provided; no much larger clone lies one nucleotide away.

The germline V gene specifies MDHEN as CDR1 and SYDVKM as CDR2. The junction carries 11 bases between V and J, which are trimmed by 3 bases and 2 bases respectively. The CDR3 covers 14 residues, taking in both the cysteine and the phenylalanine. CDR3 DNA is the only sequence kept; it has 42 bases, read in frame from the first base. The approximately 41 donors, aged about 6 to 95 years, were systemically healthy Caucasian individuals from Russia. Around 10 milliliters of peripheral blood were collected from each donor into EDTA-treated Vacutainer tubes. Ficoll-Paque density-gradient centrifugation was used to isolate PBMCs, with at least 7 million obtained per sample. Trizol reagent was used to extract total RNA from the PBMCs, yielding at least 5.5 micrograms per sample. For every donor, flow cytometry on a PBMC aliquot measured the percentage of naive CD45RAhigh/CD27high T cells. The library was obtained by 5' RACE. The listed sequencing device is Illumina HiSeq 2500. A second 7 to 11 cycle PCR used a sample-barcoded 5' primer and a J-beta primer mix. A template-switch 5' adaptor carrying 12 random nucleotides introduced a unique molecular identifier onto each TCR beta cDNA molecule. At least 2.5 million CDR3-containing paired-end reads were obtained from each sample. First-strand cDNA synthesis was performed from all RNA using the Mint cDNA synthesis kit, with priming by a TRBC-specific oligonucleotide. All cDNA was treated with uracil-DNA glycosylase and then went through a first 18-cycle PCR with the universal primers M1SS and BC2_uni_R. Per the original workflow: Normalization of each sample was performed by random selection of 1 million high-quality reads, each carrying a distinct molecular identifier. Instead of being binned into consensus sequences, reads with shared molecular identifiers were discarded. CDR3 identification, clonotype clustering and error correction used MiTCR with a Q25 quality threshold and the strictest error-elimination algorithm. A nonparametric unseen species model using Euler transformation provided a lower-bound estimate of total TCR beta diversity. The raw public data were reprocessed by TCRdb itself: fastp quality trimming at Q25, MiXCR clonotype calling, in-frame beta chains only. Rows with one shared CDR3 protein collapse into an entry with the most common genes and DNA. Here the V and J calls rest on TCRdb's processing, not on the authors' analysis. The sample contains about 1.4 million distinct CDR3 sequences, approximately 59% of them found a single time. Over 5% of the sample comes from the top ten.

The source material was blood. The rearranged segments are TRBV28 and TRBJ2-7; a confident D gene designation cannot be given. This TCR derives from a man between 18 and 35 years old in good health. The CDR3 loop reads CASSFRPVPYEQYF. Here is the DNA: TGTGCCAGCAGTTTTCGACCGGTCCCCTACGAGCAGTACTTC.